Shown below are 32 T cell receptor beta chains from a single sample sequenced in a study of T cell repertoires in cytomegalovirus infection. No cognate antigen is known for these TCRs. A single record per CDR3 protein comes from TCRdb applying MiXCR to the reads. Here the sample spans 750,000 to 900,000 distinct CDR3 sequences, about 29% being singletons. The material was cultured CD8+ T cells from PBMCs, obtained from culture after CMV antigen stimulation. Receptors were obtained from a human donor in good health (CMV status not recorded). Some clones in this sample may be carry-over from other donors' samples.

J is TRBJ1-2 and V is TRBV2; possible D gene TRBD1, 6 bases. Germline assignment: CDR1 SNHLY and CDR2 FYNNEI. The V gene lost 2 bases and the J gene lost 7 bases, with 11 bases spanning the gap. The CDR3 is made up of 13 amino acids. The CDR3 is CASSEYRAVGYTF. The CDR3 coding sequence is TGTGCCAGCAGTGAATACAGGGCCGTTGGCTACACCTTC.

CDR3 nucleotides: TGTGCCAGCAGAGCTCGACAGGCCCCCTACGAGCAGTACGTC. As protein: CASRARQAPYEQYV. This chain connects TRBV28 to TRBJ2-7, with D perhaps matching TRBD1 (6 bases). Germline lookup yields CDR1 MDHEN and CDR2 SYDVKM. The CDR3 spans 14 residues. V lost 6 bases and J 2 bases, leaving 14 bases between the germline ends.

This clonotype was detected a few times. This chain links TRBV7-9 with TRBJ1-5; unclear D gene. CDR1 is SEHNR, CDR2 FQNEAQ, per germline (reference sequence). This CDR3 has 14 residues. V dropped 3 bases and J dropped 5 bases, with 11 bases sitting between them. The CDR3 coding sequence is TGTGCCAGCAGCTTGGATCGAGGTTATCAGCCCCAGCATTTT. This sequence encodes CASSLDRGYQPQHF.

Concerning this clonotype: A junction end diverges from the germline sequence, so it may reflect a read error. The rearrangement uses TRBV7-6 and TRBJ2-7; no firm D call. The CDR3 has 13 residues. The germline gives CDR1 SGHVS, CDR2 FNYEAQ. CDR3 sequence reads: CASSLEVFYKQYF. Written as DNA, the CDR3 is TGTGCCAGCAGCTTAGAGGTCTTCTACAAGCAGTACTTC.

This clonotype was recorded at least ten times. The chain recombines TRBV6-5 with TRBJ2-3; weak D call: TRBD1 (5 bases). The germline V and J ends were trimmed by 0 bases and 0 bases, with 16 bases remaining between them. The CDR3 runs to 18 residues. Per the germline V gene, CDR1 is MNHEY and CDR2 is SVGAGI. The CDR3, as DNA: TGTGCCAGCAGTTACTCGATTGGGGCTACTACTAGCACAGATACGCAGTATTTT. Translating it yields CASSYSIGATTSTDTQYF.

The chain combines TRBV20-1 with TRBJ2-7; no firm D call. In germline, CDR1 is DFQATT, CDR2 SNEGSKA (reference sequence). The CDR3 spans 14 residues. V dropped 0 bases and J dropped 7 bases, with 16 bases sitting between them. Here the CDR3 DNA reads TGCAGTGCTAGAGATGTGGCGGCTCCCCTAGAGCAGTACGTC. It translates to CSARDVAAPLEQYV.

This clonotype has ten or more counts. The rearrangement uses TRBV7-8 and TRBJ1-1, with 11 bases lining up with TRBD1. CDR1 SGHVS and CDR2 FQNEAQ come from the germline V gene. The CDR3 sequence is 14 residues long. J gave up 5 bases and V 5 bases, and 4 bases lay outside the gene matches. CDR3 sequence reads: CASSKGQGETEAFF. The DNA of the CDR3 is TGTGCCAGCAGCAAGGGACAGGGGGAGACTGAAGCTTTCTTT.

The CDR3: CASRGHPKNIQYF. The CDR3 coding sequence is TGTGCCAGCAGGGGACACCCCAAAAACATTCAGTACTTC. V is TRBV6-6 and J is TRBJ2-4, with a tentative D call TRBD1 (6 bases). The CDR3 is 13 residues long. Between the trimmed V and J ends, which lost 6 bases and 2 bases, there was a span of 8 bases. The germline gives CDR1 MNHNY, CDR2 SVGAGI (reference sequence).

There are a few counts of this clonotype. The CDR3 sequence: CASSSPLEMNTEAFF. CDR3 sequence (DNA): TGTGCCAGCAGCTCACCCTTGGAGATGAACACTGAAGCTTTCTTT. The J gene is TRBJ1-1, the V gene TRBV7-2; D uncertain. Germline assignment: CDR1 SGHTA and CDR2 FQGNSA. V dropped 4 bases and J dropped 0 bases, with 12 bases sitting between them. The CDR3 length is 15 residues.

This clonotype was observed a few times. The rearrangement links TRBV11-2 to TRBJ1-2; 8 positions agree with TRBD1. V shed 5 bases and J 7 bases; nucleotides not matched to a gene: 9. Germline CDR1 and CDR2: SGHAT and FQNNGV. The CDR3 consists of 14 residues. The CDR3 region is CASSQWTGHSGYTF. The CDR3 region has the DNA TGTGCCAGCAGCCAATGGACAGGGCACAGTGGCTACACCTTC.

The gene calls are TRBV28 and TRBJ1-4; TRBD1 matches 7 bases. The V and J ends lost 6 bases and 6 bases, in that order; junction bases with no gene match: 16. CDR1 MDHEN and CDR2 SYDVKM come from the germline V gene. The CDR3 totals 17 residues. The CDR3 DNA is TGTGCCAGCAGGACCACAGGGGCCGCTCCGCGGGATGAAAAACTGTTTTTT. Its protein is CASRTTGAAPRDEKLFF.

As DNA, the CDR3 is TGCAGCGTTATGGGAGGGACGTTATACGAGCAGTACTTC. Translating it yields CSVMGGTLYEQYF. This chain uses TRBV29-1 with TRBJ2-7, with TRBD2 matching over 7 bases. Germline assignment: CDR1 SQVTM and CDR2 ANQGSEA. J lost 4 bases, V lost 5 bases, and 8 bases had no gene match. This CDR3 contains 13 residues.

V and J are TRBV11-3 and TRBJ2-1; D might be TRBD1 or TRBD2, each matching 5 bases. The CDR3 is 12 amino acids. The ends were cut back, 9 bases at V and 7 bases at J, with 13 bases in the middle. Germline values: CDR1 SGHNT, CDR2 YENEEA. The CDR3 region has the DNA TGTGCCAGTGGGGTAGGGGAGAATGAGCAGTTCTTC. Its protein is CASGVGENEQFF.

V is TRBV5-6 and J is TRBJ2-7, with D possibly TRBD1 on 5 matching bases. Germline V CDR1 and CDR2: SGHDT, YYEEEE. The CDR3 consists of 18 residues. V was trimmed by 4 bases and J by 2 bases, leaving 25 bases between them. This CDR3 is CASSPSLVVGQGTYEQYV. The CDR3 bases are TGTGCCAGCAGCCCCTCGCTGGTGGTTGGGCAGGGCACCTACGAGCAGTACGTC.

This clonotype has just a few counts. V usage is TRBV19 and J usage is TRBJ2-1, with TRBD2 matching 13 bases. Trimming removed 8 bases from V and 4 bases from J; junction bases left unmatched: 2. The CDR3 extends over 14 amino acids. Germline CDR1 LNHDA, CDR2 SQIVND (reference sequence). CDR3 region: CASQLAGGYNEQFF. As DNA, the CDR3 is TGTGCCAGTCAACTAGCGGGGGGGTACAATGAGCAGTTCTTC. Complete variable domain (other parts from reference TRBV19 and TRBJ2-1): DGGITQSPKYLFRKEGQNVTLSCEQNLNHDAMYWYRQDPGQGLRLIYYSQIVNDFQKGDIAEGYSVSREKKESFPLTVTSAQKNPTAFYLCASQLAGGYNEQFFGPGTRLTVL.

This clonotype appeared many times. Here the CDR3 reads CASSSISGGVIDTQYF. The CDR3 DNA reads TGTGCCAGCAGCTCCATTAGCGGGGGGGTGATAGATACGCAGTATTTT. The genes are TRBV7-2 and TRBJ2-3; 11 bases agree with TRBD2. V shed 4 bases and J 5 bases; nucleotides not matched to a gene: 8. The CDR3 consists of 16 residues. The germline gives CDR1 SGHTA, CDR2 FQGNSA.

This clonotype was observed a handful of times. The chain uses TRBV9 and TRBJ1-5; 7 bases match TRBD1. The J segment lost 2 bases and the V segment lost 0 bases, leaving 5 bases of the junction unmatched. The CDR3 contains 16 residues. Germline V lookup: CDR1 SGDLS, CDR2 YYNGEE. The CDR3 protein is CASSVGTGDGNQPQHF. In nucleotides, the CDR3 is TGTGCCAGCAGCGTAGGCACAGGGGATGGCAATCAGCCCCAGCATTTT. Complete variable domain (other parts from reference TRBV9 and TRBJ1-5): DSGVTQTPKHLITATGQRVTLRCSPRSGDLSVYWYQQSLDQGLQFLIQYYNGEERAKGNILERFSAQQFPDLHSELNLSSLELGDSALYFCASSVGTGDGNQPQHFGDGTRLSIL.

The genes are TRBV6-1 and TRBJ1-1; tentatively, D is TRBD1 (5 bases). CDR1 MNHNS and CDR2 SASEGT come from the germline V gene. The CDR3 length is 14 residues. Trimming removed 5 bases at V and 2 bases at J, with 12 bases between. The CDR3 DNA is TGTGCCAGCAGTTTCCTAGGGGATAACACTGAAGCTTTCTTT. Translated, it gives CASSFLGDNTEAFF.

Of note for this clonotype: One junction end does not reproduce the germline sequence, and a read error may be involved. The CDR3 nucleotides read TGCGCCAGCAGCCAACCAGGGGGTCGTGAGCAGTTGTTC. This gives the protein CASSQPGGREQLF. V gene TRBV4-1 combines with J gene TRBJ2-1; 7 bases are shared with TRBD1. There are 13 residues in the CDR3. Germline CDR1 MGHRA, CDR2 YSYEKL.

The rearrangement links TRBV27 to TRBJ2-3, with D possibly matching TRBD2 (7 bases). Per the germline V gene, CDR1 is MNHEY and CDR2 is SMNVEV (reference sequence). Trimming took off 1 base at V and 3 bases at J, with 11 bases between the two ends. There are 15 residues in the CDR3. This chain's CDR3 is CASSLWGGATDTQYF. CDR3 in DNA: TGTGCCAGCAGTTTATGGGGGGGGGCAACAGATACGCAGTATTTT.

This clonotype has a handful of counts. The CDR3 protein is CASSYLWTSDSYEQYF. In nucleotides, the CDR3 is TGTGCCAGCAGTTACCTTTGGACTAGCGACTCCTACGAGCAGTACTTC. The gene calls are TRBV6-6 and TRBJ2-7; the match to TRBD2 covers 9 bases. Germline-derived CDR1 and CDR2 are MNHNY and SVGAGI (reference sequence). Trimming took 2 bases from V and 0 from J; bases not matched to a gene: 5. CDR3 length: 16 residues.

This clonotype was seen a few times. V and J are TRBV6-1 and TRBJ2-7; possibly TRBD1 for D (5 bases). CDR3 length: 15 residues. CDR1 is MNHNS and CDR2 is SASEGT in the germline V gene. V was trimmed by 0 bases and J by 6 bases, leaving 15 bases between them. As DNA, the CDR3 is TGTGCCAGCAGTGAAGCGCTGGGCAGGGTACGCGAGCAGTACGTC. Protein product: CASSEALGRVREQYV.

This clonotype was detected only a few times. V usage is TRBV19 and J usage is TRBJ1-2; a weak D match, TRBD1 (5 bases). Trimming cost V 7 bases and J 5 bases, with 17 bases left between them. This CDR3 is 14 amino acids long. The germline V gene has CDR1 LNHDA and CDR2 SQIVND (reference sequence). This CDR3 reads CASTTPGREYGYTF. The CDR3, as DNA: TGTGCCAGTACCACCCCGGGACGGGAATATGGCTACACCTTC.

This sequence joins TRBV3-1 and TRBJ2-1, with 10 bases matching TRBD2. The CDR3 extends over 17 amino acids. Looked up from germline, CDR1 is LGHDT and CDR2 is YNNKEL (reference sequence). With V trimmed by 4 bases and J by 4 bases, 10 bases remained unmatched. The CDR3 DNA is TGTGCCAGCAGCCTCTTCAAAGGTAGCGGGGGGTACAATGAGCAGTTCTTC. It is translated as CASSLFKGSGGYNEQFF.

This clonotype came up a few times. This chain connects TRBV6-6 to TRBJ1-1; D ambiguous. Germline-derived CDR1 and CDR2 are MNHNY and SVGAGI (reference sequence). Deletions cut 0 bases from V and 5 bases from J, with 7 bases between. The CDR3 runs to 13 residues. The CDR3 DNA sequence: TGTGCCAGCAGTTACTCGAGGCAGACTGAAGCTTTCTTT. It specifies CASSYSRQTEAFF.

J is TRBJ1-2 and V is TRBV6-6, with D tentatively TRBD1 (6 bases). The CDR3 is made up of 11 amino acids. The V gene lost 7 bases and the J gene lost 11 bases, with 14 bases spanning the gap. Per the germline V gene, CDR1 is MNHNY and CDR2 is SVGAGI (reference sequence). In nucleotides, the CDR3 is TGTGCCAGCACAACAGGGTCCTTTTACACCTTC. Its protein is CASTTGSFYTF.

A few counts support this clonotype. CDR3 amino acids: CASSPLLGETQYF. Written as DNA, the CDR3 is TGTGCCAGCAGCCCCCTACTGGGGGAGACCCAGTACTTC. The V call is TRBV7-9, the J call TRBJ2-5; D gene ambiguous. Trimming took off 5 bases at V and 5 bases at J, with 12 bases between the two ends. Germline CDR1 SEHNR, CDR2 FQNEAQ (reference sequence). The CDR3 loop spans 13 amino acids.

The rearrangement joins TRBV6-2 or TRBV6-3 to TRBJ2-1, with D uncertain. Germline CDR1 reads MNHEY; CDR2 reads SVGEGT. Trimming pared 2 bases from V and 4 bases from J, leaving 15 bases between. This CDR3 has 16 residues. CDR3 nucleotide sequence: TGTGCCAGCAGTTACCTCATCACGGTAGGGTACAATGAGCAGTTCTTC. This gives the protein CASSYLITVGYNEQFF.

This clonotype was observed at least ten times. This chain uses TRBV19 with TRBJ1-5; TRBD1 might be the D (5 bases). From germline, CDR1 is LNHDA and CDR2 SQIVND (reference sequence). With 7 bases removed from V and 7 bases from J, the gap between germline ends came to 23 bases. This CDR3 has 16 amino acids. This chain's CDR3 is CASIPTGRGGDQPQHF. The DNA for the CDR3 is TGTGCCAGTATCCCTACTGGGAGGGGAGGGGACCAGCCCCAGCATTTT.

The CDR3 is CASSLGHYEQYV. The DNA for the CDR3 is TGTGCCAGCAGTTTGGGGCACTACGAGCAGTACGTC. The rearrangement links TRBV28 to TRBJ2-7; possibly TRBD1 for D (5 bases). V was cut by 3 bases and J by 3 bases, with 6 bases left in between. In germline, CDR1 is MDHEN, CDR2 SYDVKM. This CDR3 has 12 amino acids.

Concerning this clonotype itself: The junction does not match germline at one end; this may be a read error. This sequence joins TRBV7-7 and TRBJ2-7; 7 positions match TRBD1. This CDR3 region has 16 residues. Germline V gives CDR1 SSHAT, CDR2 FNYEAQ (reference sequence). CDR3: CASSPHSGTDAYEQYF. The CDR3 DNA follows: TGTGCTAGCAGCCCCCACTCCGGGACAGATGCCTACGAGCAGTACTTC.

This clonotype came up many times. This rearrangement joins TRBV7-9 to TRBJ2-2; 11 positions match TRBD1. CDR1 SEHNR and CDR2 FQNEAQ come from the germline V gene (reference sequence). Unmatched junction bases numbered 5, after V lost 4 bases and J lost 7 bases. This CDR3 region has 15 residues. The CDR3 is CASSSDRGRHGELFF. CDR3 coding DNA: TGTGCCAGCAGCTCGGACAGGGGGCGTCACGGGGAGCTGTTTTTT.